The rows below give T cell receptor beta chains drawn from one sample of a study of shared clonotypes between healthy human individuals. The data were produced by immunoSEQ multiplex PCR, yet TCRdb's version contains in-frame clones alone and is incomplete. The table has 2 million to 2.5 million clones, approximately 93% seen once. The specimen sequenced was naive CD4+ T cells from PBMCs. Source of these receptors: a man aged 18 to 29 in good health. Some clones in this sample may be carry-over from other donors' samples. Both conserved end residues are part of each CDR3. Each record gives: J gene, D gene, V gene, CDR3 protein. The D gene is left open where the match is weak.

>TRBJ2-3|-|TRBV5-1
CASSLVGWGRGRGTDTQYF
>TRBJ1-5|-|TRBV28
CASSSIRRPVQPQHF
>TRBJ1-1|TRBD1|TRBV5-1
CASSSGQGTEAFF
>TRBJ1-3|TRBD1|TRBV30
CAWRDRPWGNTIYF
>TRBJ2-2|TRBD2|TRBV18
CATTSGSGDTGELFF
>TRBJ2-5|-|TRBV7-2
CASSLGRPETQYF
>TRBJ2-5|-|TRBV7-8
CASSLVSGVGIETQYF
>TRBJ2-3|TRBD2|TRBV2
CASTILAGGPGDTQYF
>TRBJ2-5|TRBD2|TRBV5-8
CASRRGAAYQETQYF
>TRBJ2-2|-|TRBV28
CASSFLSGVMPFTGELFF
>TRBJ2-4|-|TRBV19
CASRSYGAVAKNIQYF
>TRBJ1-1|TRBD1|TRBV6-1
CASSTVQGDTEAFF
>TRBJ2-7|TRBD2|TRBV6-6
CASSQGTSGAYEQYF
>TRBJ2-7|TRBD2|TRBV6-5
CASSPEVTSGSAGYF
>TRBJ1-2|-|TRBV28
CASSRRFGQWGYTF
>TRBJ1-5|TRBD1|TRBV29-1
CSVAGTGDQPQHF
>TRBJ1-1|-|TRBV29-1
CSVSTGWTEAFF
>TRBJ1-2|-|TRBV7-3
CASSPGTGSGYTF
>TRBJ1-5|-|TRBV28
CASSPTHGGDQPQHF
>TRBJ1-2|-|TRBV7-2
CASSSSTGTYYGYTF
>TRBJ2-5|TRBD1|TRBV29-1
CSVTGGQETQYF
>TRBJ1-2|-|TRBV29-1
CSVVQGIGYTF
>TRBJ2-1|TRBD2|TRBV6-5
CASSYAGESWNEQFF
>TRBJ1-4|-|TRBV6-5
CASTINEKLFF
>TRBJ2-5|-|TRBV9
CASSVSFGRNEETQYF
>TRBJ2-5|-|TRBV30
CAWSQAGQETQYF
>TRBJ2-3|-|TRBV4-2
CASSPGLQFSTDTQYF
>TRBJ2-3|-|TRBV28
CASSLGLDTQYF
>TRBJ1-2|-|TRBV4-1
CASSQEPGPTYGYTF
>TRBJ2-1|TRBD2|TRBV28
CASSRPGLGSYNEQFF
>TRBJ2-7|-|TRBV10-3
CAISPDSYEQYF
>TRBJ1-5|TRBD1|TRBV7-8
CASSPDRGSNQPQHF
>TRBJ1-1|-|TRBV5-1
CASSLVVNTEAFF
>TRBJ2-3|-|TRBV5-6
CASSRTTGIKGDTQYF
>TRBJ2-1|-|TRBV9
CASSVGGGRSSYNEQFF
>TRBJ2-7|TRBD2|TRBV29-1
CSVVRDYGHYEQYF
>TRBJ2-2|TRBD2|TRBV5-4
CASSLGLAGGGNTGELFF